The 10 T cell receptor beta chains below all came from one sample that was sequenced in a study of T cell therapy after organ transplantation. Assay used: immunoSEQ multiplex PCR; TCRdb lists only in-frame clones, some missing. The sample comprises tens of thousands of clones, about 94% of which are singletons, and approximately 3.4% rests with the top ten. Their target antigens are unknown. The sequenced sample was CD8+ T cells from blood, obtained before autologous CMV-specific T cell therapy. These receptors came from a human patient who had received a solid organ transplant and had CMV disease.

The rearrangement links TRBV27 to TRBJ2-3; 11 nucleotides agree with TRBD2. The CDR3 spans 17 residues. The V and J ends lost 5 bases and 0 bases, in that order; junction bases with no gene match: 7. CDR1 is MNHEY, CDR2 SMNVEV, per germline (reference sequence). CDR3 coding DNA: TGTGCCAGCAGTCCGGGACTAGCGGAGACTAGCACAGATACGCAGTATTTT. Translation: CASSPGLAETSTDTQYF.

V is TRBV7-2 and J is TRBJ1-1; D may be TRBD1 (5 bases). The CDR3 extends over 15 amino acids. CDR1 SGHTA and CDR2 FQGNSA come from the germline V gene. V shed 2 bases and J shed 0 bases, with 10 bases lying between them. The CDR3 coding sequence is TGTGCCAGCAGCTTATCAGGGTCCATGAACACTGAAGCTTTCTTT. Encoded protein: CASSLSGSMNTEAFF.

The chain employs TRBV20-1 and TRBJ2-4, with D hard to call. With 7 bases removed from V and 6 bases from J, the gap between germline ends came to 7 bases. CDR3 length: 10 amino acids. The germline V gene encodes CDR1 DFQATT and CDR2 SNEGSKA (reference sequence). The CDR3 nucleotides are TGCAGTGTTCCCGGAAACATTCAGTACTTC. It specifies CSVPGNIQYF.

The V and J genes are TRBV5-4 and TRBJ2-7, with TRBD1 identical over 7 bases. Germline trimming cut 3 bases from V and 1 base from J; bases unmatched to any gene: 1. Germline V gene sequence: CDR1 SGHNT, CDR2 YYREEE (reference sequence). The CDR3 length is 13 residues. As DNA, the CDR3 is TGTGCCAGCAGCTCGGACAGGTCCTACGAGCAGTACTTC. Translating gives CASSSDRSYEQYF.

The chain employs TRBV19 and TRBJ1-5, with TRBD1 as a possible D gene (6 bases). CDR1 is LNHDA and CDR2 is SQIVND in the germline V gene (reference sequence). Between the trimmed V and J ends, which lost 4 bases and 0 bases, there was a span of 10 bases. The CDR3 is made up of 15 amino acids. Here the CDR3 reads CASSTGEYSNQPQHF. CDR3 DNA sequence: TGTGCCAGTAGTACAGGGGAATATAGCAATCAGCCCCAGCATTTT. The full variable domain, with the rest looked up from reference TRBV19 and TRBJ1-5, is DGGITQSPKYLFRKEGQNVTLSCEQNLNHDAMYWYRQDPGQGLRLIYYSQIVNDFQKGDIAEGYSVSREKKESFPLTVTSAQKNPTAFYLCASSTGEYSNQPQHFGDGTRLSIL.

Details on this clone: Mismatch with germline at one junction end may stem from a read error. The CDR3 region is CASSIENAPYEQYF. Written as DNA, the CDR3 is TGTGCCAGCAGCATAGAGAATGCCCCCTACGAGCAGTACTTC. This rearrangement joins TRBV11-3 to TRBJ2-7; no clear D gene. Germline CDR1 and CDR2: SGHNT and YENEEA. The CDR3 is made up of 14 amino acids.

The V gene is TRBV19, the J gene TRBJ2-7; 7 bases map to TRBD2. Per germline, CDR1 LNHDA and CDR2 SQIVND (reference sequence). The CDR3 has 12 residues. Trimming at V came to 11 bases and at J to 3 bases, leaving 7 bases not matched to a gene. The CDR3 here is CASRGESYEQYF. CDR3 bases: TGTGCCTCTCGGGGGGAGAGCTACGAGCAGTACTTC.

V gene TRBV27 combines with J gene TRBJ2-7; either TRBD1 or TRBD2 may fit D (5 bases each). CDR1 and CDR2 (germline): MNHEY, SMNVEV (reference sequence). The CDR3 runs 14 residues. V dropped 3 bases and J dropped 2 bases, with 11 bases sitting between them. In DNA, the CDR3 is TGTGCCAGCAGTTTTTCCGGGGCGGCCTACGAGCAGTACTTC. Translated: CASSFSGAAYEQYF.

CDR3 in amino acids: CATSIAGGRNQPQHF. The CDR3 coding sequence is TGTGCCACCAGCATAGCCGGGGGGAGGAATCAGCCCCAGCATTTT. This chain joins TRBV15 and TRBJ1-5; TRBD1 might be the D (5 bases). The CDR3 sequence is 15 residues long. Trimming pared 4 bases from V and 4 bases from J, leaving 14 bases between. Germline CDR1 and CDR2: LNHNV and YYDKDF (reference sequence).

V gene TRBV6-5 combines with J gene TRBJ2-2; D gene unclear. The CDR3 has 13 residues. Trimming left V 2 bases short and J 5 bases short, with 6 bases between. The germline V gene has CDR1 MNHEY and CDR2 SVGAGI. This chain's CDR3 is CASSYQRTGELFF. In DNA, the CDR3 is TGTGCCAGCAGTTACCAAAGGACCGGGGAGCTGTTTTTT.